The source of this T cell receptor beta chain is a study of cytomegalovirus exposure and HLA in healthy donors. Study outcomes and limitations: Later analysis associated a missense DCLRE1C variant with TCR beta V- and J-gene trimming. A list of approximately 160 TCR beta chains associated with cytomegalovirus was given. Earlier analysis yielded a pattern in which most TCR beta V segments were productive about 90% or about 30% of the time.

The germline V gene encodes CDR1 LGHNT and CDR2 FRNRAP. With 2 bases removed from V and 0 bases from J, the gap between germline ends came to 12 bases. CDR3 length equals 16 residues. The study ran its PCR with 60 Vbeta and 13 Jbeta primers. Profiled with immunoSEQ multiplex PCR; TCRdb holds only in-frame clones, not every one. The profile shows 200,000 to 250,000 clones, around 80% of them singletons. A note on this clone: The antigen remains unidentified.

The sequencing input was PBMCs. This sequence originates from a man between 50 and 59 years old in good health and CMV-seronegative. The V and J genes are TRBV12-5 and TRBJ2-3; D might be TRBD2 (5 bases). This CDR3 is CASGLTRSSSTDTQYF. The DNA of the CDR3 is TGTGCTAGTGGTTTGACTAGGTCCTCTAGCACAGATACGCAGTATTTT.